This TCR beta chain was recorded in a study of blood T cell repertoires in COVID-19. Trimming pared 1 base from V and 7 bases from J, leaving 13 bases between. The CDR3 has 14 residues. In germline, CDR1 is LGHNA, CDR2 YNFKEQ. The protocol was immunoSEQ multiplex PCR, while the TCRdb copy is restricted to in-frame clones and leaves out a portion. The table records under 120,000 clones, 85% of them present only once. The material sequenced was peripheral blood. This rearrangement joins TRBV4-2 to TRBJ1-1; no reliable D call. The TCR sequence derives from a human donor in a cohort sampled during active COVID-19. The CDR3 region is CASSQAPGRDEAFF. Written as DNA, the CDR3 is TGTGCCAGCAGCCAAGCCCCCGGGAGGGATGAAGCTTTCTTT.